Listed here is a single TCR beta chain. The data stem from a study of PD-L1 blockade in urothelial cancer. Germline CDR1 SGHDT, CDR2 YYEEEE. The CDR3 has 15 amino acids. V lost 2 bases and J lost 1, with 12 bases in between. Patients were diagnosed with urothelial carcinoma, either locally advanced or metastatic. Using immunoSEQ multiplex PCR, the repertoire was profiled, and TCRdb retains in-frame clones only, with some absent. This table holds about 50,000 clones, roughly 77% found once. This chain connects TRBV5-6 to TRBJ1-1; D call uncertain. The material was PBMCs, obtained around atezolizumab (anti-PD-L1) treatment. The TCR originated in a man aged 65 to 85 with urothelial cancer. The CDR3 loop reads CASSFDSVENTEAFF. The CDR3 nucleotides read TGTGCCAGCAGCTTCGATAGCGTGGAGAACACTGAAGCTTTCTTT.